This TCR beta chain emerged from a study of blood T cells in healthy people across ages. Next came a second PCR, run for about 7 to 12 cycles, which used a sample-barcoded 5' primer along with a J-beta primer mix. Each CDR3 protein is one row after TCRdb ran MiXCR on the 5' RACE reads. This sample carries about 640,000 distinct CDR3 sequences, about 54% of them seen once, and the ten largest clones take approximately 40%. The CDR3 spans 13 residues. With 1 base removed from V and 9 bases from J, the gap between germline ends came to 12 bases. The V gene's germline CDR1 is SNHLY and CDR2 FYNNEI. About this clonotype: Antigen unknown.

Researchers report isolating at least 6 million PBMCs per sample. Study-level points and caveats: There were more naive CD4+ cells and higher diversity in long-lived donors than in aged donors. Age showed a roughly linear inverse relationship with TCR beta diversity per million T cells.

The source material was blood. The chain employs TRBV2 and TRBJ2-5, with D perhaps TRBD1 (5 bases). The clonotype originates from a man in his fifties or sixties in good health. The CDR3 DNA reads TGTGCCAGCAGTGAAGGTCTAGGGGCCCCCCAGTACTTC. It codes for CASSEGLGAPQYF.